The T cell receptor (beta chain) under discussion was sequenced for a study of CXCR3-negative and CXCR3-positive naive CD8 T cells. The TRB cDNA libraries were prepared by 5' RACE with UMI labels. Each CDR3 protein gets one entry in TCRdb, which reprocessed the 5' RACE reads and gives no DNA. The table for this sample gives fewer than 80,000 distinct CDR3 sequences. The CDR3 totals 16 residues. CDR1 ENHRY and CDR2 SYGVKD come from the germline V gene. In regard to this clonotype: Its antigen is undetermined.

Study-wide results and limits: Similarly elevated diversity marked both naive subsets, with memory CD8+ cells showing far lower diversity. Post-cryopreservation CXCR3 expression was partly diminished, and the bulk of assays employed fresh PBMCs.

The sequence was collected from a human donor in good health. Some clones in this sample may be carry-over from other donors' samples. J is TRBJ2-5 and V is TRBV10-3; TCRdb names TRBD2, which stays unverified in the absence of DNA. The sequenced sample consisted of naive CXCR3- CD8+ T cells from blood. Subset given: CD45RO-CCR7+CD27+CD95- naive CD8+ T cells lacking CXCR3 (TNR3-). This CDR3 reads CAISEDGSGLQETQYF.